This T cell receptor (beta chain) was identified during a study of blood T cell repertoires in COVID-19. Background on the study: Sample material is recorded as cDNA or gDNA derived from T cells, B-cell-depleted T cells, or PBMCs.

In the study's own analysis: Amplifying reference gene primers gave estimates of nucleated cell counts. TCRdb's copy holds only in-frame clones and misses some; the assay was immunoSEQ multiplex PCR. The DNA gave D and trimming, while V, J and clone size come from that table. Among about 130,000 clones listed, more than 80% were seen once. The V segment lost 1 base and the J segment 7 bases; nucleotides outside the gene matches: 10. CDR1 SGHTA and CDR2 FQGNSA come from the germline V gene. This CDR3 comprises 16 residues. One Seattle source followed patients from active infection through their disease course.

This rearrangement joins TRBV7-2 to TRBJ2-1; 7 positions agree with TRBD2. The source of this sequence is a woman aged 80 or over with COVID-19, enrolled during active disease. Sequenced input: peripheral blood. CDR3 sequence (DNA): TGTGCCAGCAGCTTAGGGGGTTTAGCGGGCGTTAATGAGCAGTTCTTC. It encodes CASSLGGLAGVNEQFF.